The present entry profiles one T cell receptor beta chain with its context. Its antigen remains unknown. This record comes from a study of T cells in narcolepsy. Overall study results and limits: Some memory CD4+ repertoires had no autoreactive clone sequences. Reportedly, autoreactive clonotypes were serially detected in patients' blood but not controls'.

Data came from immunoSEQ multiplex PCR; TCRdb stores just in-frame clones and leaves some out. The table records fewer than 35,000 clones, roughly four fifths of them present only once. Germline CDR1 and CDR2: SQVTM and ANQGSEA. The CDR3 consists of 13 residues. V was clipped by 6 bases and J by 6 bases; unmatched bases: 8. The rearrangement uses TRBV29-1 and TRBJ2-7, with 10 positions matching TRBD1. Sequencing used CD45RA- memory CD4+ T cells from PBMCs. This sequence was found in a human donor with narcolepsy. The CDR3 is CSVTSRTGGEQYF. CDR3 coding DNA: TGCAGCGTGACCTCCAGGACAGGGGGCGAGCAGTACTTC.